Below, one T cell receptor (beta chain) is given with its context. The data are from a study of molecular identifiers for immune sequencing clone quantification. From germline, CDR1 is LNHDA and CDR2 SQIVND (reference sequence). The length of the CDR3 is 18 residues. The V gene end was trimmed by 1 base and the J gene end by 3 bases; junction bases not matched to a gene: 10. One entry per CDR3 protein, called by TCRdb with MiXCR from the PCR reads. The sample yields some 580,000 distinct CDR3 sequences, 25% seen once. The source of this sequence is a human donor in good health. Some libraries in this study had Jurkat cell RNA spiked in. The rearrangement joins TRBV19 to TRBJ1-4, with TRBD1 matching 8 bases. The sample consisted of naive CD8+ T cells from blood, with Jurkat cell RNA spiked in. Subset given: FACS-sorted CD8+CD4-CCR7+CD45RA+ naive T cells. CDR3 sequence: CASSIGRGRGPSNEKLFF. The CDR3 DNA is TGTGCCAGTAGTATAGGGCGCGGCAGGGGGCCGTCTAATGAAAAACTGTTTTTT.